This is a list of T cell receptor beta chains from one sample in a study of blood T cells in healthy people across ages. Each CDR3 protein gets one entry after TCRdb re-called the 5' RACE reads with MiXCR. The sample has about a million distinct CDR3 sequences; 35% to 40% are singletons. The sample comprised blood. Receptors were obtained from a man younger than 35 in good health. The CDR3 runs from the conserved cysteine through the conserved F or W. A D gene is named only where the DNA matches it firmly. Not every row has a clone size; where given, it reads once, few, many or a size class.

V gene	CDR3 length	clone size	D gene	J gene	CDR3 DNA	CDR3 protein
TRBV20-1	14	.	.	TRBJ2-1	TGCAGTGCTAGCCTTTTGAGCTCCTACAATGAGCAGTTCTTC	CSASLLSSYNEQFF
TRBV29-1	17	.	TRBD1	TRBJ2-3	TGCAGCGTTGAAGATAATCGGTTTACAGGGGGCGCAGATACGCAGTATTTT	CSVEDNRFTGGADTQYF
TRBV4-2	17	few	.	TRBJ1-1	TGTGCCAGCAGCCAAGTGGGCAGGAGAAACATGAACACTGAAGCTTTCTTT	CASSQVGRRNMNTEAFF
TRBV3-1	16	.	.	TRBJ2-1	TGTGCCAGCAGCCTTGGGCCTCCGTCATCGTTCGATGAGCAGTTCTTC	CASSLGPPSSFDEQFF
TRBV7-6	17	.	TRBD2	TRBJ2-3	TGTGCCAGCAGCTCGGTAGGGACTAGCGCTTTCACAGATACGCAGTATTTT	CASSSVGTSAFTDTQYF
TRBV20-1	14	.	.	TRBJ2-3	TGCAGTGCAAAAACGGGGGTTACCACAGATACGCAGTATTTT	CSAKTGVTTDTQYF
TRBV7-2	14	.	TRBD2	TRBJ2-5	TGTGCCAGCAGCTTGGGGGGGGAAAAAGAGACCCAGTACTTC	CASSLGGEKETQYF
TRBV5-6	11	few	.	TRBJ2-1	TGTGCCAGCATCCGGTACAATGAGCAGTTCTTC	CASIRYNEQFF
TRBV7-7	15	.	TRBD1	TRBJ2-7	TGTGCTAGCAGCCAGGGACAGGGGTACTCCTACGAGCAGTACTTC	CASSQGQGYSYEQYF
TRBV7-2	15	many	.	TRBJ1-5	TGTGCCAGCAGCGCGACAGGTCGCAGCAATCAGCCCCAGCATTTT	CASSATGRSNQPQHF
TRBV3-1	14	.	.	TRBJ1-1	TGTGCCAGCAGCCAAGGGGCGTTAAGCACTGAAGCTTTCTTT	CASSQGALSTEAFF
TRBV29-1	13	many	.	TRBJ2-5	TGCAGCGTTGCCCTTACGGGTTGGGAGACCCAGTACTTC	CSVALTGWETQYF
TRBV5-1	15	few	.	TRBJ2-5	TGCGCCAGCAGCTTGGAGGTCAGAAGACAAGAGACCCAGTACTTC	CASSLEVRRQETQYF
TRBV7-8	15	few	TRBD2	TRBJ2-3	TGTGCCAGCAGCTTAATGCTAGCGGGGGAAGATACGCAGTATTTT	CASSLMLAGEDTQYF
TRBV7-8	17	few	TRBD2	TRBJ2-1	TGTGCCAGCAGCTTATCGTCCGGTAGCGGGGGGGCTGGTGAGCAGTTCTTC	CASSLSSGSGGAGEQFF
TRBV20-1	14	few	TRBD1	TRBJ2-7	TGCAGTGCCAACCGGGACAGCATATTCCACGAGCAGTACTTC	CSANRDSIFHEQYF
TRBV7-2	16	many	.	TRBJ2-3	TGTGCCAGCAGCTTCGCCCCGGGACTGGACACAGATACGCAGTATTTT	CASSFAPGLDTDTQYF
TRBV3-1	16	.	.	TRBJ1-2	TGTGCCAGCAGCCAAGGCTCAGGTGTTGTCGACTATGGCTACACCTTC	CASSQGSGVVDYGYTF
TRBV29-1	14	few	.	TRBJ1-1	TGCAGCGTTTCGTCTCAGGGGCTAGGCGCTGAAGCTTTCTTT	CSVSSQGLGAEAFF
TRBV9	17	few	.	TRBJ2-3	TGTGCCAGCAGCGTAAAGTTGGGGGGGGGCACCACAGATACGCAGTATTTT	CASSVKLGGGTTDTQYF
TRBV27	14	.	.	TRBJ2-5	TGTGCCAGCAGTACAGCAGTTTCCCAAAAGACCCAGTACTTC	CASSTAVSQKTQYF
TRBV5-1	14	.	.	TRBJ1-1	TGCGCCAGCAGCGGAGAGCTCATGAACACTGAAGCTTTCTTT	CASSGELMNTEAFF
TRBV7-2	14	many	.	TRBJ1-2	TGTGCCAGCAGCGCCACAAACTTGGACTATGGCTACACCTTC	CASSATNLDYGYTF
TRBV12-3/TRBV12-4	17	few	TRBD1	TRBJ1-5	TGTGCCAGCGGACTTAAACAGGGGGCGTATAGCAATCAGCCCCAGCATTTT	CASGLKQGAYSNQPQHF
TRBV5-1	16	once	.	TRBJ2-5	TGCGCCAGCAGCCTTTCGGGCAGGGAAACCTACAATGAGCAGTACTTC	CASSLSGRETYNEQYF
TRBV7-2	14	.	TRBD1	TRBJ1-5	TGTGCCAGCAGCACTGGCCCAGGGGGTCAGCCCCAGCATTTT	CASSTGPGGQPQHF
TRBV7-2	14	few	.	TRBJ1-2	TGTGCCAGCAGCGCCCTCCCGCTCAACTATGGCTACACCTTC	CASSALPLNYGYTF
TRBV6-6	13	.	.	TRBJ1-4	TGTGCCAGCAAAAGTCCAACTAATGAAAAACTGTTTTTT	CASKSPTNEKLFF
TRBV4-3	15	many	.	TRBJ1-5	TGCGCCAGCAGCCAAGATCAGGGTGGCAATCAGCCCCAGCATTTT	CASSQDQGGNQPQHF
TRBV20-1	13	.	TRBD1	TRBJ1-5	TGCAGTGCGGAGGGACAGGCCAATCAGCCCCAGCATTTT	CSAEGQANQPQHF
TRBV3-1	15	.	.	TRBJ2-1	TGTGCCAGCAGCCAATCAAGGGCTGGAACGGATGAGCAGTTCTTC	CASSQSRAGTDEQFF
TRBV20-1	17	once	.	TRBJ2-1	TGCAGTGCTAGAGCCCAACCCCAGACTAGCTCCTACAATGAGCAGTTCTTC	CSARAQPQTSSYNEQFF
TRBV29-1	11	.	.	TRBJ1-2	TGCAGCGTTAACAGGGACTATGGCTACACCTTC	CSVNRDYGYTF
TRBV7-2	15	few	TRBD2	TRBJ2-3	TGTGCCAGCAGCCGGCCTAGCGGGGGAACAGATACGCAGTATTTT	CASSRPSGGTDTQYF
TRBV27	16	.	TRBD2	TRBJ2-2	TGTGCCAGCAGTTTGGGACACGGGGGGGACACCGGGGAGCTGTTTTTT	CASSLGHGGDTGELFF
TRBV3-1	18	few	.	TRBJ1-5	TGTGCCAGCAGCCAAGGAAGCAGGGGTAAAGGACTCAATCAGCCCCAGCATTTT	CASSQGSRGKGLNQPQHF
TRBV30	14	.	.	TRBJ1-2	TGTGTTGGGGAGCCGAGACAGCTAGACTATGGCTACACCTTC	CVGEPRQLDYGYTF